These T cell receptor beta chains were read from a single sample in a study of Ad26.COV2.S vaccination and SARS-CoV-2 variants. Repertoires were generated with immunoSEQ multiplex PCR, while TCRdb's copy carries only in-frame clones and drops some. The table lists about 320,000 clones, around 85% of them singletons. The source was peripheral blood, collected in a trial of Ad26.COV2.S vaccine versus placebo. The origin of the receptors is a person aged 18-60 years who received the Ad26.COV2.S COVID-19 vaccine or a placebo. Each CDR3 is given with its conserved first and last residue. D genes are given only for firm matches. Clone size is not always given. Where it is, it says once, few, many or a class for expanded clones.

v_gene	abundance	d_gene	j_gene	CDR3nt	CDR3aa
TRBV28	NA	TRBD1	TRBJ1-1	TGTGCCAGCGGGACAGGGTTCACTGAAGCTTTCTTT	CASGTGFTEAFF
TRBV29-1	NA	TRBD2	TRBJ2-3	TGCAGCGTTGTGCCTAGCGGGGGGACAGATACGCAGTATTTT	CSVVPSGGTDTQYF
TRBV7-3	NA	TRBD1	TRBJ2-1	TGTGCCAGCAGCGCCTCCGGGACAGGCGGATACAATGAGCAGTTCTTC	CASSASGTGGYNEQFF
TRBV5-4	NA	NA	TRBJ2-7	TGTGCCAGCAGCTCCCCAGGGTTCAGCTCCTACGAGCAGTACTTC	CASSSPGFSSYEQYF
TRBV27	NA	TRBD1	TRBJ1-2	TGTGCCAGCAGTTTCTTGGACAGGGATGGCTACACCTTC	CASSFLDRDGYTF
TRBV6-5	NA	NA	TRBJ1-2	TGTGCCAGCAGTTACTCGATGACAGGCGTCTATGGCTACACCTTC	CASSYSMTGVYGYTF
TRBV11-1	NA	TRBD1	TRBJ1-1	TGTGCCAGCAGCGTCCAGGGGGGGAACACTGAAGCTTTCTTT	CASSVQGGNTEAFF
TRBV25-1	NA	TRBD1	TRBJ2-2	TGTGCCAGCAGGACAGGGGGGACAAATACCGGGGAGCTGTTTTTT	CASRTGGTNTGELFF
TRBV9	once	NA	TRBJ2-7	TGTGCCAGCAGCGTAGCTAGGGTTTGGGGCGAGCAGTACTTC	CASSVARVWGEQYF
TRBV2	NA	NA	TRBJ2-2	TGTGCCAGCAGACGCGAGGTGGACGGGGGGGAGCTGTTTTTT	CASRREVDGGELFF
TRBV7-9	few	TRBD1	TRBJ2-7	TGTGCCAGCTTCGGACAGGATATCTACGAGCAGTACTTC	CASFGQDIYEQYF
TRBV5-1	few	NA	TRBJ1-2	TGCGCCAGCAGCAGACAGGACGGCACCTATGGCTACACCTTC	CASSRQDGTYGYTF
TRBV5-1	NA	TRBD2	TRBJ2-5	TGCGCCAGCAGCTACTCCGGGACTAGCCAAGAGACCCAGTACTTC	CASSYSGTSQETQYF
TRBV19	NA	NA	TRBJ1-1	NA	CASTSVYTEAFF
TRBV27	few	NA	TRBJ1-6	TGTGCCAGCAGTTTAACAAATGCCAATTCACCCCTCCACTTT	CASSLTNANSPLHF
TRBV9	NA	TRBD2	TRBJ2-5	TGTGCCAGCAGCGACGGGACTAGCGGCAGAGGGACCCAGTACTTC	CASSDGTSGRGTQYF
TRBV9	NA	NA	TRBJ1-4	TGTGCCAGCAGCGGACAGGACAGTGCTAATGAAAAACTGTTTTTT	CASSGQDSANEKLFF
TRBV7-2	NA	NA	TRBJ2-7	TGTGCCAGCAGCAAGACAGCTCGTCCCTACGAGCAGTACTTC	CASSKTARPYEQYF
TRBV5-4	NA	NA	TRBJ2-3	TGTGCCAGCAGCCACCAGATAGATCCTACGCAGTATTTT	CASSHQIDPTQYF
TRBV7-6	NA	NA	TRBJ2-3	TGTGCCAGCAGCCCTCCCGGGGCGGATACGCAGTATTTT	CASSPPGADTQYF
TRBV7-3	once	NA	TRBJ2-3	TGTGCCAGCAGCCCAAACCGGGGTATAACAGATACGCAGTATTTT	CASSPNRGITDTQYF
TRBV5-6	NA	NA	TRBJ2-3	TGTGCCAGCAGCTCCGACAGCTACACAGATACGCAGTATTTT	CASSSDSYTDTQYF
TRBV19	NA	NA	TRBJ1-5	TGTGCCAGTAGTATAGGGCCAGCCACTTATAGCAATCAGCCCCAGCATTTT	CASSIGPATYSNQPQHF
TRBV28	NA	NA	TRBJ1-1	TGTGCCAGCAGGATCTCGTTAGGGGACACTGAAGCTTTCTTT	CASRISLGDTEAFF
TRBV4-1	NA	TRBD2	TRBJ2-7	TGCGCCAGCAGCCAGGGACTAGCGGTGACCTACGAGCAGTACTTC	CASSQGLAVTYEQYF
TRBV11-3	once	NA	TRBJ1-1	TGTGCCAGCAGCTTAGGGGGTCCCTCCCCAGCTTTCTTT	CASSLGGPSPAFF
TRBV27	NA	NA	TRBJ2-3	TGTGCCAGCAGTCTAGCGACCACAGATACGCAGTATTTT	CASSLATTDTQYF
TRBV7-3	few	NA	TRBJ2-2	TGTGCCAGCAGCTTAACCTCGGCAGGAGCGAACACCGGGGAGCTGTTTTTT	CASSLTSAGANTGELFF
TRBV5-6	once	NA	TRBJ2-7	TGTGCCAGCAGCTTGAGTGTCGGGGGCCTCTCCTACGAGCAGTACTTC	CASSLSVGGLSYEQYF
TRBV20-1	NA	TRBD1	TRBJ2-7	TGCAGTGCTAGTGGACAGGAAGCGCAGTACTTC	CSASGQEAQYF
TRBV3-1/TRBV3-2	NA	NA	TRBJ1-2	TGTGCCAGCAGCCAAGATGGGGGAAGGGTTCGGAGCTATGGCTACACCTTC	CASSQDGGRVRSYGYTF
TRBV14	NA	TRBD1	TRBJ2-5	TGTGCCAGCAGCCAAGTGGGACAGGGTGCGACCCAGTACTTC	CASSQVGQGATQYF
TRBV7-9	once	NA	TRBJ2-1	TGTGCCAGCAGTTTTCGCGGGACAGCTAATCATGAGCAGTTCTTC	CASSFRGTANHEQFF
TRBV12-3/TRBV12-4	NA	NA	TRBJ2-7	TGTGCCAGCAGTTCCACACCCTACGAGCAGTACTTC	CASSSTPYEQYF
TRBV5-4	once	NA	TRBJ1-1	TGTGCCAGCAGCTTGGATGGAGGGAACACTGAAGCTTTCTTT	CASSLDGGNTEAFF
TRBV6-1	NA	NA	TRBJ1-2	TGTGCCAGCAGTGAAGGGGGCGGGGCACTCTATGGCTACACCTTC	CASSEGGGALYGYTF
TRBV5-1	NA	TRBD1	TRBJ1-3	TGCGCCAGCAGCTCGACGACAGGGGGAAACACCATATATTTT	CASSSTTGGNTIYF
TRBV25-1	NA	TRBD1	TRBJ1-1	TGTGCCAGCAGTGAATACGGGACAGGTACTGAAGCTTTCTTT	CASSEYGTGTEAFF
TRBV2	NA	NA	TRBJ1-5	TGTGCCAGCAGTGATAATAGCAATCAGCCCCAGCATTTT	CASSDNSNQPQHF
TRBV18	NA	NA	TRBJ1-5	TGTGCCAGCTCACCTCAAGGGAGCCAGCCCCAGCATTTT	CASSPQGSQPQHF
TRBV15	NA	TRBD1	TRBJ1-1	TGTGCCACCAGCAGATACGGGACAGGTAACACTGAAGCTTTCTTT	CATSRYGTGNTEAFF
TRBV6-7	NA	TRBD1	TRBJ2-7	TGTGCCAGCAGTTACCCGGGACAGGGACCCTTCGAGCAGTACTTC	CASSYPGQGPFEQYF
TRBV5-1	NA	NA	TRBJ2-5	TGCGCCAGCAGCATAAGTACGGGGACGTGGGAGACCCAGTACTTC	CASSISTGTWETQYF
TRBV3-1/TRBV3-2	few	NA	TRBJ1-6	TGTGCCACCGGGTCGCTGAGCCAATTTTCACCCCTCCACTTT	CATGSLSQFSPLHF
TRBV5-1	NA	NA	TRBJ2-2	TGCGCCAGCAGCCCTATTTTGTGGGACACCGGGGAGCTGTTTTTT	CASSPILWDTGELFF
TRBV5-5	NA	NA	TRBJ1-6	TGTGCCAGCAGCTTGGTTGCGACTCTTAATTCACCCCTCCACTTT	CASSLVATLNSPLHF
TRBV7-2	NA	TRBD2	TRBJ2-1	TGTGCCAGCAGCGGACTAGCCTGGGGGTACAATGAGCAGTTCTTC	CASSGLAWGYNEQFF
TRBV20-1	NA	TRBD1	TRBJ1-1	TGCAGTGCAAGTGACAGGGACACTGAAGCTTTCTTT	CSASDRDTEAFF
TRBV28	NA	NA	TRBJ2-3	TGTGCCAGCAGTTTAATGGGGCGCACAGATACGCAGTATTTT	CASSLMGRTDTQYF
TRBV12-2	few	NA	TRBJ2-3	TGTGCAAGTCGCTTAGAAACGGGGGTCTTCACAGATACGCAGTATTTT	CASRLETGVFTDTQYF